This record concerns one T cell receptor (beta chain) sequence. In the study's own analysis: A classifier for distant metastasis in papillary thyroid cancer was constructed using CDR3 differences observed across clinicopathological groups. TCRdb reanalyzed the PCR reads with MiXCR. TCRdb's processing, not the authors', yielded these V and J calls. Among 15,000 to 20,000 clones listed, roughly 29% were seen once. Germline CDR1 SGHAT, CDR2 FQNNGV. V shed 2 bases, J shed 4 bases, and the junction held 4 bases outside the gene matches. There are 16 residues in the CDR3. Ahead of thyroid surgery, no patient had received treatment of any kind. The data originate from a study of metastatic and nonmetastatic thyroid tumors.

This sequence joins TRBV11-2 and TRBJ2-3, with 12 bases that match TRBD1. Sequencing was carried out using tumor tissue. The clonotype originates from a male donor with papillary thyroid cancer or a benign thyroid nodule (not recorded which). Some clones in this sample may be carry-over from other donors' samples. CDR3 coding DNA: TGTGCCAGCAGCTTATCCGGGACAGGGGGCCCAGATACGCAGTATTTT. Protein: CASSLSGTGGPDTQYF.